This T cell receptor (beta chain) appears in the sequencing data of a study of regulatory T cells in long-lasting Graves disease. Regarding the study as a whole: Persistent Graves' patients showed less TCR diversity than newly diagnosed ones.

This sample's time point: persistent/refractory GD, antithyroid drugs over 5 years with positive TRAb. From PBMCs, RNA was extracted and then used to make the TCR library. CDR1 and CDR2 from the germline V gene are MDHEN and SYDVKM. V was clipped by 3 bases and J by 5 bases, with 13 bases between them. The CDR3 spans 14 residues. This clonotype was found many times. What it binds is unknown. Arm-PCR of CDR3 regions and iRepertoire HTBI primers were used to build TCR beta libraries. Via MiXCR, TCRdb re-called the multiplex PCR reads, giving one row per CDR3 protein. The sample lists roughly 430,000 distinct CDR3 sequences, approximately 22% occurring once.

The sequence was collected from a female donor with Graves disease. This sample comprised peripheral blood mononuclear cells (PBMCs), obtained when the disease was refractory, from a patient treated with antithyroid drugs. This chain uses TRBV28 with TRBJ2-5, with no clear D. CDR3 DNA: TGTGCCAGCAGTTTCGCTTCGACGGGCGAGACCCAGTACTTC. Its protein is CASSFASTGETQYF.